This T cell receptor (beta chain) originates from a study of blood T cell repertoires in COVID-19. CDR3 length: 13 amino acids. The V end lost 6 bases, the J end lost 7 bases, and 12 bases lay between the germline ends. Assay used: immunoSEQ multiplex PCR; TCRdb lists only in-frame clones, some missing. The sample yields under 300,000 clones, about four fifths seen once. This receptor was obtained from a man younger than 45 who had recovered from COVID-19. The rearrangement uses TRBV12-3 or TRBV12-4 and TRBJ2-2; D possibly corresponds to TRBD1 (6 bases). Material: peripheral blood. CDR3 sequence: CASRVGQNGELFF. The CDR3 nucleotides read TGTGCCAGCAGGGTAGGACAGAACGGGGAGCTGTTTTTT.